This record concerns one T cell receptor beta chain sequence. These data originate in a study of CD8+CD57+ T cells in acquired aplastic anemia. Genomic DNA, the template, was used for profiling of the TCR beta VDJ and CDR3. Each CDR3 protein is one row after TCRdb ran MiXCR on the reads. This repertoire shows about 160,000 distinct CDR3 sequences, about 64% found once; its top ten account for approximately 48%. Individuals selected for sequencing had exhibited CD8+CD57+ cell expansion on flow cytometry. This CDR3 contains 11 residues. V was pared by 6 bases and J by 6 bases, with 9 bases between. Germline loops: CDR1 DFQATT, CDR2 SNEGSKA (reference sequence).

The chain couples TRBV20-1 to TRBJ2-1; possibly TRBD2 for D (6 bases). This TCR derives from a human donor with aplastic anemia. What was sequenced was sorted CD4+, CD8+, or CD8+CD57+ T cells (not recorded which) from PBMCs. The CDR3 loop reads CSAGLTNEQFF. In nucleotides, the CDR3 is TGCAGTGCCGGACTAACCAATGAGCAGTTCTTC.